Listed below are T cell receptor beta chains from one sample, sequenced in a study of T cells after yellow fever vaccination. MiXCR, run by TCRdb on the 5' RACE reads, gives a single entry per CDR3 protein. The sample has about 500,000 distinct CDR3 sequences, approximately 16% seen once. The sequences come from PBMCs, collected less than 6 days after the first yellow fever vaccination. These receptor sequences come from a man aged 18 to 29 who received the YFV17D yellow fever vaccine. Each CDR3 is given with its conserved first and last residue. The order of the fields is D gene, J gene, V gene, clone size, CDR3 DNA, CDR3 protein. A D gene is named only where the DNA matches it firmly. Some rows have no size entry. The others give once, few or many, or a class for an expanded clone.

D gene: -
J gene: TRBJ2-3
V gene: TRBV4-2
clone size: few
CDR3 DNA: TGTGCCAGCAGCCGGGACCTATCAGATACGCAGTATTTT
CDR3 protein: CASSRDLSDTQYF

D gene: -
J gene: TRBJ2-3
V gene: TRBV5-1
clone size: -
CDR3 DNA: TGCGCCAGCAGCTTGGGGGTCGTTCAGGGAGATACGCAGTATTTT
CDR3 protein: CASSLGVVQGDTQYF

D gene: TRBD1
J gene: TRBJ2-7
V gene: TRBV7-3
clone size: -
CDR3 DNA: TGTGCCAGCAGCCCGGTCGGGACAGGGGAAGAGCAGTACTTC
CDR3 protein: CASSPVGTGEEQYF

D gene: TRBD1
J gene: TRBJ2-4
V gene: TRBV20-1
clone size: -
CDR3 DNA: TGCAGCCTACCGACAGGGACCAACATTCAGTACTTC
CDR3 protein: CSLPTGTNIQYF

D gene: -
J gene: TRBJ2-4
V gene: TRBV20-1
clone size: few
CDR3 DNA: TGCAGTGCTAGAGAATTGCACCCGGACATTCACATTCAGTACTTC
CDR3 protein: CSARELHPDIHIQYF

D gene: -
J gene: TRBJ2-1
V gene: TRBV13
clone size: -
CDR3 DNA: TGTGCCAGCAGCTCCCTCAATCAGGACCTCTCCTACAATGAGCAGTTCTTC
CDR3 protein: CASSSLNQDLSYNEQFF

D gene: -
J gene: TRBJ2-4
V gene: TRBV2
clone size: few
CDR3 DNA: TGTGCCAGCCAGTGGGGGTCAAGACTAGCCAAAAACATTCAGTACTTC
CDR3 protein: CASQWGSRLAKNIQYF

D gene: -
J gene: TRBJ1-5
V gene: TRBV7-9
clone size: few
CDR3 DNA: TGTGCCAGCAGCTTAGGACCAGGCAATCAGCCCCAGCATTTT
CDR3 protein: CASSLGPGNQPQHF

D gene: -
J gene: TRBJ1-2
V gene: TRBV6-4
clone size: -
CDR3 DNA: TGTGCCAGCACTCCGACTTCCTCGAATTATGGCTACACCTTC
CDR3 protein: CASTPTSSNYGYTF

D gene: -
J gene: TRBJ2-5
V gene: TRBV21-1
clone size: -
CDR3 DNA: TGTGCCAGCAGCAAAACGTCGCCCGGGACAGGGACCGAGATACCCTCCCAAGAGACCCAGTACTTC
CDR3 protein: CASSKTSPGTGTEIPSQETQYF

D gene: TRBD1
J gene: TRBJ2-5
V gene: TRBV3-1
clone size: few
CDR3 DNA: TGTGCCAGCAGCCATGACAGGGATGAGACCCAGTACTTC
CDR3 protein: CASSHDRDETQYF

D gene: -
J gene: TRBJ1-1
V gene: TRBV7-9
clone size: -
CDR3 DNA: TGTGCCAGCAGCTTAGGGTCAGGGAGGACGACTGAAGCTTTCTTT
CDR3 protein: CASSLGSGRTTEAFF

D gene: -
J gene: TRBJ2-1
V gene: TRBV9
clone size: few
CDR3 DNA: TGTGCCAGCAGCGTATCCCGAGAGCAGTTCTTC
CDR3 protein: CASSVSREQFF

D gene: -
J gene: TRBJ2-7
V gene: TRBV29-1
clone size: -
CDR3 DNA: TGCAGCGGAGGAAAGGGCCGCTACGAGCAGTACTTC
CDR3 protein: CSGGKGRYEQYF

D gene: -
J gene: TRBJ2-6
V gene: TRBV7-6
clone size: -
CDR3 DNA: TGTGCCAGCAGCTCGTACAGGGAAACCAACGTCCTGACTTTC
CDR3 protein: CASSSYRETNVLTF

D gene: TRBD1
J gene: TRBJ2-7
V gene: TRBV18
clone size: -
CDR3 DNA: TGTGCCAGCTCACCGGAACAGGGGCGTACCTACGAGCAGTACTTC
CDR3 protein: CASSPEQGRTYEQYF

D gene: -
J gene: TRBJ2-7
V gene: TRBV29-1
clone size: many
CDR3 DNA: TGCAGCGTTGAAGAGGACGGATTCTCCTACGAGCAGTACTTC
CDR3 protein: CSVEEDGFSYEQYF

D gene: TRBD1
J gene: TRBJ1-2
V gene: TRBV6-2/TRBV6-3
clone size: -
CDR3 DNA: TGTGCCAGCAGTCCTTACAGGGGAGCCCACCATGGCTACACCTTC
CDR3 protein: CASSPYRGAHHGYTF

D gene: -
J gene: TRBJ1-3
V gene: TRBV2
clone size: few
CDR3 DNA: TGTGCCAGCAGTGAACAGGCCGGAAACACCATATATTTT
CDR3 protein: CASSEQAGNTIYF

D gene: TRBD1
J gene: TRBJ2-1
V gene: TRBV6-2/TRBV6-3
clone size: -
CDR3 DNA: TGTGCCAGCAGTTACTGGGACAGGGCCTCGAGCTCCTACAATGAGCAGTTCTTC
CDR3 protein: CASSYWDRASSSYNEQFF

D gene: -
J gene: TRBJ2-1
V gene: TRBV3-1
clone size: few
CDR3 DNA: TGTGCCAGCAGCCAAGATCCGGGGGCGGAATACAATGAGCAGTTCTTC
CDR3 protein: CASSQDPGAEYNEQFF

D gene: -
J gene: TRBJ2-5
V gene: TRBV6-2/TRBV6-3
clone size: many
CDR3 DNA: TGTGCCAGCAGCGAAGAGAGAGAGACCCAGTACTTC
CDR3 protein: CASSEERETQYF

D gene: -
J gene: TRBJ2-1
V gene: TRBV5-4
clone size: few
CDR3 DNA: TGTGCCAGCAGCTTGTCCATAAACAATGAGCAGTTCTTC
CDR3 protein: CASSLSINNEQFF

D gene: TRBD1
J gene: TRBJ1-2
V gene: TRBV12-3/TRBV12-4
clone size: -
CDR3 DNA: TGTGCCAGCAGTACAGGGGGGGCATACAGTTATGGCTACACCTTC
CDR3 protein: CASSTGGAYSYGYTF

D gene: TRBD1
J gene: TRBJ1-2
V gene: TRBV11-2
clone size: few
CDR3 DNA: TGTGCCAGCAGCACTGGCAGGGGGCGTGGGTATGGCTACACCTTC
CDR3 protein: CASSTGRGRGYGYTF

D gene: -
J gene: TRBJ1-2
V gene: TRBV6-1
clone size: -
CDR3 DNA: TGTGCCAGCACCCTGGAGTTGGATGACTATGGCTACACCTTC
CDR3 protein: CASTLELDDYGYTF

D gene: TRBD2
J gene: TRBJ2-3
V gene: TRBV4-2
clone size: -
CDR3 DNA: TGTGTCAGCAGCCAAATCCTAGCGGGGGTCAAGGATACGCAGTATTTT
CDR3 protein: CVSSQILAGVKDTQYF

D gene: -
J gene: TRBJ2-5
V gene: TRBV5-1
clone size: -
CDR3 DNA: TGCGCCAGCAGCCCTTACGGCGCCCAAGAGACCCAGTACTTC
CDR3 protein: CASSPYGAQETQYF

D gene: -
J gene: TRBJ2-7
V gene: TRBV7-9
clone size: many
CDR3 DNA: TGTGCCAGCAGCTTAGGAGGAGGGACCGAGCAGTACTTC
CDR3 protein: CASSLGGGTEQYF

D gene: -
J gene: TRBJ1-3
V gene: TRBV2
clone size: few
CDR3 DNA: TGTGCCAGCAGTCCAGGTTGGTTCTCTGGAAACACCATATATTTT
CDR3 protein: CASSPGWFSGNTIYF

D gene: -
J gene: TRBJ1-6
V gene: TRBV6-5
clone size: few
CDR3 DNA: TGTGCCAGCAGTTACTCGGAACAGGGTGTATCCTATAATTCACCCCTCCACTTT
CDR3 protein: CASSYSEQGVSYNSPLHF

D gene: -
J gene: TRBJ2-3
V gene: TRBV11-2
clone size: -
CDR3 DNA: TGTGCCAGCAGCTCCCTGCCGGCTAGCACAGATACGCAGTATTTT
CDR3 protein: CASSSLPASTDTQYF

D gene: -
J gene: TRBJ2-7
V gene: TRBV29-1
clone size: few
CDR3 DNA: TGCAGCGCCGGACAAGGCAACGAGCAGTACTTC
CDR3 protein: CSAGQGNEQYF

D gene: TRBD2
J gene: TRBJ2-2
V gene: TRBV12-3/TRBV12-4
clone size: -
CDR3 DNA: TGTGCCAGCAGTTTAGCACTAGCGGGGGAGCCGGAGCTGTTTTTT
CDR3 protein: CASSLALAGEPELFF

D gene: -
J gene: TRBJ1-2
V gene: TRBV4-3
clone size: few
CDR3 DNA: TGCGCCAGCAGCCAAGTACCAGGGTTGCGTTATGGCTACACCTTC
CDR3 protein: CASSQVPGLRYGYTF

D gene: -
J gene: TRBJ1-1
V gene: TRBV5-1
clone size: few
CDR3 DNA: TGCGCCAGCAGCTACTCAGCCGGGAACACTGAAGCTTTCTTT
CDR3 protein: CASSYSAGNTEAFF

D gene: TRBD2
J gene: TRBJ2-2
V gene: TRBV6-1
clone size: few
CDR3 DNA: TGTGCCAGCAGTGAAGTGGGAGGGCGTGGGTCCGGGGAGCTGTTTTTT
CDR3 protein: CASSEVGGRGSGELFF